The 17 T cell receptor beta chains given below trace back to one sample, sequenced in a study of identical twins. TCRdb re-called the 5' RACE reads through MiXCR, storing one row per CDR3 protein. The sample contains 200,000 to 300,000 distinct CDR3 sequences, roughly 10% of which appear only once. Sequences were obtained from memory T cells sorted from blood. All receptors derive from a man in his fifties or sixties in good health.

This clonotype was observed a few times. The genes are TRBV18 and TRBJ1-1; 7 bases match TRBD1. Germline-derived CDR1 and CDR2 are KGHSH and LQKENI. The ends lost 0 bases at V and 0 bases at J; junction bases unmatched: 1. The CDR3 runs 15 residues. The chain's CDR3 is CASSPPGQLNTEAFF. DNA for the CDR3: TGTGCCAGCTCACCACCGGGACAGCTGAACACTGAAGCTTTCTTT.

The rearrangement joins TRBV5-5 to TRBJ2-7; 10 positions match TRBD1. The CDR3 length is 14 residues. Losses at the gene ends were 4 bases for V and 3 bases for J; bases not matched to a gene: 4. Per germline, CDR1 SGHKS and CDR2 YYEKEE (reference sequence). CDR3 coding DNA: TGTGCCAGCAGCCACAGGACAGGGGGCTACGAGCAGTACTTC. It codes for CASSHRTGGYEQYF.

This clonotype was recorded many times. V usage is TRBV20-1 and J usage is TRBJ2-1; TRBD2 matches at 11 bases. Germline CDR1 is DFQATT and CDR2 is SNEGSKA (reference sequence). Germline trimming cut 2 bases from V and 7 bases from J; bases unmatched to any gene: 10. CDR3 length equals 16 residues. CDR3 DNA sequence: TGCAGTGCTAGATCCTCACTAGCGGGAGATTTAAATGAGCAGTTCTTC. Its translation: CSARSSLAGDLNEQFF.

Many counts were recorded for this clonotype. This rearrangement joins TRBV28 to TRBJ2-7, with TRBD1 as a possible D gene (6 bases). Germline loops: CDR1 MDHEN, CDR2 SYDVKM. V was cut by 6 bases and J by 2 bases, with 14 bases left in between. The CDR3 is 14 amino acids. The CDR3, as DNA: TGTGCCAGCAGCACTGCACAGGGTGCCTACGAGCAGTACTTC. It yields the protein CASSTAQGAYEQYF.

This clonotype was counted at least ten times. V gene TRBV6-1 combines with J gene TRBJ1-2, with TRBD1 identical over 10 bases. Germline CDR1 and CDR2: MNHNS and SASEGT. The CDR3 covers 17 residues. With V trimmed by 7 bases and J by 4 bases, 15 bases remained unmatched. DNA of the CDR3: TGTGCCAGCACGAGCGGACAGGGGGGTAGAACGGGCTATGGCTACACCTTC. Its translation is CASTSGQGGRTGYGYTF.

A word on this clonotype: A much larger clone lies a single base off, so this may be a read error. CDR3 region: CAISGSGHYNEQFF. In DNA form, the CDR3 reads TGTGCCATTAGCGGATCGGGACACTACAATGAGCAGTTCTTC. The chain is built from TRBV24-1 and TRBJ2-1, with D tentatively TRBD1 or TRBD2 (6 bases each). CDR1 KGHDR and CDR2 SFDVKD come from the germline V gene. V was trimmed by 11 bases and J by 3 bases, leaving 16 bases between them. The CDR3 has 14 residues.

The table lists this clonotype with a few counts. This CDR3 is CASSFRDRLYNEQFF. The CDR3 DNA reads as TGTGCCAGCAGTTTTCGCGACAGGCTTTACAATGAGCAGTTCTTC. The rearrangement links TRBV27 to TRBJ2-1; D might be TRBD1 (6 bases). Looked up from germline, CDR1 is MNHEY and CDR2 is SMNVEV (reference sequence). The CDR3 length is 15 residues. V was trimmed by 3 bases and J by 4 bases, leaving 13 bases between them.

The CDR3 region is CASSLSGLGGHYNEQFF. The CDR3, as DNA: TGTGCCAGCAGCCTAAGCGGCCTCGGGGGGCACTACAATGAGCAGTTCTTC. This chain joins TRBV7-9 and TRBJ2-1; D is perhaps TRBD2 (7 bases). Germline V gene sequence: CDR1 SEHNR, CDR2 FQNEAQ (reference sequence). This CDR3 has 17 residues. V lost 5 bases and J 3 bases, leaving 20 bases between the germline ends.

The rearrangement links TRBV21-1 to TRBJ2-7. TRBV21-1 is a known pseudogene. This CDR3 contains 12 residues. CDR3 in amino acids: CASSIPFREQYF. The CDR3 DNA reads as TGTGCCAGCAGCATACCCTTTCGGGAGCAGTACTTC.

Ten or more counts support this clonotype. CDR3 protein: CASSQPGRQNTEAFF. CDR3 bases: TGCGCCAGCAGCCAACCGGGACGTCAGAACACTGAAGCTTTCTTT. The chain employs TRBV4-1 and TRBJ1-1; possibly TRBD1 for D (5 bases). This CDR3 is built from 15 residues. Germline V gene lookup returns CDR1 MGHRA and CDR2 YSYEKL. Trimming took off 2 bases at V and 1 base at J, with 11 bases between the two ends.

This clonotype was recorded at least ten times. A junction end diverges from the germline sequence, so it may reflect a read error. The chain employs TRBV20-1 and TRBJ2-7; D is perhaps TRBD1 or TRBD2 (5 bases each). Germline loops: CDR1 DFQATT, CDR2 SNEGSKA (reference sequence). CDR3 length equals 11 residues. The CDR3: CSAFVRGDLRF. The CDR3 bases are TGCAGTGCTTTCGTAAGAGGGGACCTTCGCTTC.

This clonotype showed up many times. The V call is TRBV10-3, the J call TRBJ2-5; the D is unclear. The CDR3 has 13 amino acids. Trimming removed 4 bases from V and 0 bases from J, with 6 bases in between. Germline V lookup: CDR1 ENHRY, CDR2 SYGVKD. The CDR3 nucleotides read TGTGCCATCAGTGTAGAGTACCAAGAGACCCAGTACTTC. It specifies CAISVEYQETQYF.

The chain employs TRBV4-1 and TRBJ1-1, with TRBD1 as a possible D gene (6 bases). In germline, CDR1 is MGHRA, CDR2 YSYEKL. The CDR3 runs 14 residues. The ends were cut back, 3 bases at V and 5 bases at J, with 13 bases in the middle. The chain's CDR3 is CASSHQGMGTEAFF. DNA for the CDR3: TGCGCCAGCAGCCATCAGGGGATGGGGACTGAAGCTTTCTTT.

This clonotype has a count of ten or more. The rearrangement links TRBV5-1 to TRBJ1-5, with 11 bases lining up with TRBD1. Germline V lookup: CDR1 SGHRS, CDR2 YFSETQ. Unmatched junction bases numbered 6, after V lost 4 bases and J lost 0 bases. This CDR3 is built from 17 residues. The CDR3, as DNA: TGCGCCAGCAGCCCTGGACAGGGGGCGAATAGCAATCAGCCCCAGCATTTT. Residues: CASSPGQGANSNQPQHF.

Worth noting for this clonotype: A much larger clone sits a single nucleotide away, making a read error possible. The chain employs TRBV20-1 and TRBJ2-7, with 7 nucleotides matching TRBD1. CDR3 size: 13 residues. After removal of 1 base from V and 2 bases from J, the junction contained 2 bases not matched to a gene. From germline, CDR1 is DFQATT and CDR2 SNEGSKA (reference sequence). The CDR3 reads CSARVGGAYEQYF. CDR3 bases: TGCAGTGCTAGAGTAGGGGGCGCCTACGAGCAGTACTTC.

This clonotype was seen a handful of times. CDR3 nucleotide sequence: TGTGCCAGCAGCTTACAGTCGACAGGGTATCAGCCCCAGCATTTT. Protein product: CASSLQSTGYQPQHF. This chain links TRBV7-2 with TRBJ1-5; 7 nucleotides line up with TRBD1. CDR3 length: 15 residues. Germline assignment: CDR1 SGHTA and CDR2 FQGNSA. Trimming at V came to 2 bases and at J to 5 bases, leaving 6 bases not matched to a gene.

The chain employs TRBV5-5 and TRBJ2-7; TRBD1 matches 9 bases. Germline CDR1 SGHKS, CDR2 YYEKEE (reference sequence). The CDR3 sequence is 16 residues long. With 0 bases clipped from V and 0 bases from J, the junction kept 4 bases outside the gene matches. The CDR3 nucleotides are TGTGCCAGCAGCTTGGAAGGGACAGGGAACTCCTACGAGCAGTACTTC. Its translation is CASSLEGTGNSYEQYF. Based on the CDR3 plus reference TRBV5-5 and TRBJ2-7, the full variable domain is DAGVTQSPTHLIKTRGQQVTLRCSPISGHKSVSWYQQVLGQGPQFIFQYYEKEERGRGNFPDRFSARQFPNYSSELNVNALLLGDSALYLCASSLEGTGNSYEQYFGPGTRLTVT.